A single sample gave rise to the 5 T cell receptor beta chains below, sequenced in a study of vaccination and CD4 T cells after COVID-19. These receptors are not linked to any known antigen. Cultured CD4+ T cell DNA was sequenced using the Oncomine TCR Beta short-read assay. MiXCR, applied by TCRdb to the PCR reads, yields one record per CDR3 protein. Among around 20,000 distinct CDR3 sequences listed, roughly half were seen once. Indicated treatment: roughly nine-day PBMC culture with coronavirus spike peptide pools or control peptides (ViraFEST assay). The sample comprised CD4+ T cells from blood, cultured in vitro. These receptors were taken from a human donor who had recovered from COVID-19.

The genes are TRBV30 and TRBJ2-3; TRBD2 matches at 7 bases. The CDR3 has 15 residues. Germline lookup yields CDR1 GTSNPN and CDR2 SVGIG (reference sequence). Trimming cost V 1 base and J 6 bases; bases outside gene matches: 10. The CDR3 here is CAWSGLGGTRDTQYF. As DNA, the CDR3 is TGTGCCTGGAGTGGGCTGGGGGGGACCCGGGATACGCAGTATTTT.

This clonotype was found a few times. CDR3 sequence: CASSLRGIEAFF. For the CDR3, the DNA is TGTGCCAGCAGCTTGAGGGGCATTGAAGCTTTCTTT. The chain joins TRBV7-2 to TRBJ1-1, with a tentative D call TRBD1 (5 bases). V dropped 3 bases and J dropped 7 bases, with 9 bases sitting between them. The V gene's germline CDR1 is SGHTA and CDR2 FQGNSA. CDR3 size: 12 residues. The full variable domain, completed using reference TRBV7-2 and TRBJ1-1, is GAGVSQSPSNKVTEKGKDVELRCDPISGHTALYWYRQSLGQGLEFLIYFQGNSAPDKSGLPSDRFSAERTGGSVSTLTIQRTQQEDSAVYLCASSLRGIEAFFGQGTRLTVV.

This clonotype was detected a few times. The chain combines TRBV27 with TRBJ2-6; 8 bases fit TRBD1. V trimming: 5 bases; J trimming: 0 bases; junction bases outside the gene matches: 6. Germline V gene data show CDR1 as MNHEY and CDR2 as SMNVEV (reference sequence). The CDR3 length is 17 residues. Written as DNA, the CDR3 is TGTGCCAGCAGTAAGACAGGGGACAGCTCTGGGGCCAACGTCCTGACTTTC. Translated, it gives CASSKTGDSSGANVLTF.

The CDR3 region is CSARDYPSGLGDTQYF. CDR3 bases: TGCAGTGCTAGAGATTATCCAAGCGGGTTGGGCGATACGCAGTATTTT. The genes are TRBV20-1 and TRBJ2-3; tentative D call: TRBD2 (6 bases). Germline values: CDR1 DFQATT, CDR2 SNEGSKA (reference sequence). The CDR3 is 16 residues long. V dropped 0 bases and J dropped 6 bases, with 19 bases sitting between them.

The chain joins TRBV5-4 to TRBJ2-5; perhaps TRBD2 as D (6 bases). The CDR3 consists of 14 residues. Trimming pared 4 bases from V and 0 bases from J, leaving 10 bases between. From germline, CDR1 is SGHNT and CDR2 YYREEE (reference sequence). The CDR3 sequence: CASSQGTYQETQYF. The CDR3 DNA reads as TGTGCCAGCAGCCAAGGGACTTACCAAGAGACCCAGTACTTC.